This TCR beta chain was profiled in a study of Ad26.COV2.S vaccination and SARS-CoV-2 variants. The overall study: In the COV1001 trial, the donor was in the Ad26.COV2.S arm. Overall study results and limits: Vaccine recipients had higher spike-specific TCR breadth than placebo recipients. Reported post-vaccination CD8+ and CD4+ T cell responses to spike showed substantial breadth. Total responses of T cells may have been underestimated by the analyses of TCR breadth and depth.

The treatment is: over 15 received Ad26.COV2.S at low or high dose, single or two shots; five or six received placebo; per-sample allocation not given. Material that was analyzed had been drawn on day 63 after the first vaccine or placebo injection. The repertoire was sequenced with immunoSEQ multiplex PCR; TCRdb's copy has only in-frame clones and lacks some. The sample has around 420,000 clones, roughly 90% seen once; the top ten hold 3.5% to 4%. In the case of this clone: Antigen unknown.

Germline-derived CDR1 and CDR2 are MGHRA and YSYEKL. This CDR3 has 15 amino acids. Trimming left V 0 bases short and J 2 bases short, with 9 bases between. This receptor was obtained from a person aged 18-60 years who received the Ad26.COV2.S COVID-19 vaccine or a placebo. This chain links TRBV4-1 with TRBJ2-3; D unclear. The sample consisted of peripheral blood, taken in a trial of Ad26.COV2.S vaccine versus placebo. This chain's CDR3 is CASSQDPDFTDTQYF. For the CDR3, the DNA is TGCGCCAGCAGCCAAGATCCGGATTTCACAGATACGCAGTATTTT.